This T cell receptor (beta chain) was sequenced in a study of CXCR3-negative and CXCR3-positive naive CD8 T cells. On the study more broadly: The total count of TRB reads reached some 140 million, and each library contributed about 1.5 +/- 0.3 million.

The CDR3 extends over 17 amino acids. Germline V gives CDR1 MDHEN, CDR2 SYDVKM. Triplicates of over 250,000 cells were sorted from each CD8+ T cell subset. It was by 5' RACE with UMI labels that the TRB cDNA libraries were prepared. TCRdb reprocessed the 5' RACE reads and reports one entry per CDR3 protein, with no DNA. This sample contains 45,000 to 65,000 distinct CDR3 sequences. The source material was memory CD8+ T cells from blood. The TCR comes from a human donor in good health. Some clones in this sample may be carry-over from other donors' samples. V usage is TRBV28 and J usage is TRBJ2-4; TCRdb selects TRBD2, and the lack of DNA leaves this call unchecked. The CDR3 is CASSKQLAGLAKNIQYF. The whole variable domain, filled in from reference TRBV28 and TRBJ2-4, reads DVKVTQSSRYLVKRTGEKVFLECVQDMDHENMFWYRQDPGLGLRLIYFSYDVKMKEKGDIPEGYSVSREKKERFSLILESASTNQTSMYLCASSKQLAGLAKNIQYFGAGTRLSVL.